These 7 T cell receptor beta chains were all obtained from the same sample, sequenced in a study of vaccination effects on CD4 cells after COVID-19. For these receptors, no antigen is known. Sequencing was performed with immunoSEQ multiplex PCR; in TCRdb, only in-frame clones are kept and a portion is missing. The sample records 45,000 to 75,000 clones, 70% to 80% being singletons. Culturing for roughly 9 days preceded CD4+ T cell isolation. The sample in question was CD4+ T cells from PBMCs cultured without peptide, obtained before COVID-19 vaccination. The receptors were gathered from a human donor who received a COVID-19 vaccine.

This clone was picked up a small number of times. The chain joins TRBV4-3 to TRBJ2-2; D is possibly TRBD2 (5 bases). CDR3 length equals 15 residues. Germline CDR1 and CDR2: LGHNA and YSLEER. V lost 4 bases to trimming and J lost 2 bases, with 11 bases between them. The CDR3 region has the DNA TGCGCCAGCAGCCGATCTAGACTAAACACCGGGGAGCTGTTTTTT. Translation gives CASSRSRLNTGELFF.

The sample holds one count of this clone. The rearrangement links TRBV24-1 to TRBJ2-3; 9 bases map to TRBD2. Germline assignment: CDR1 KGHDR and CDR2 SFDVKD. This CDR3 is 16 amino acids long. V was pared by 7 bases and J by 4 bases, with 11 bases of the junction left unmatched. The CDR3: CATSLRAGGGSDTQYF. In DNA form, the CDR3 reads TGTGCCACCAGCCTGCGAGCGGGGGGTGGGTCAGATACGCAGTATTTT.

The rearrangement joins TRBV7-2 to TRBJ2-3; 11 bases are a match to TRBD2. Germline V gene lookup returns CDR1 SGHTA and CDR2 FQGNSA. V lost 8 bases and J lost 2; bases outside the gene matches: 12. This CDR3 comprises 17 residues. In nucleotides, the CDR3 is TGTGCCAGCTCCCGAAGGGCTAGCGGGGGGTACACAGATACGCAGTATTTT. This sequence encodes CASSRRASGGYTDTQYF.

The chain employs TRBV5-8 and TRBJ2-7; TRBD1 agrees at 8 bases. The CDR3 length is 14 residues. V shed 0 bases, J shed 2 bases, and the junction held 1 base outside the gene matches. Germline CDR1 is SGHTS and CDR2 is YDEGEE. This CDR3 reads CASSLETGAYEQYV. The CDR3 DNA sequence: TGTGCCAGCAGCTTGGAGACAGGGGCCTACGAGCAGTACGTC.

The chain joins TRBV6-5 to TRBJ1-1; D may be TRBD1 (6 bases). This CDR3 is built from 13 residues. The V and J ends lost 10 bases and 4 bases respectively, with 16 bases between them. Germline V lookup: CDR1 MNHEY, CDR2 SVGAGI. The CDR3 coding sequence is TGTGCCACCACACAGGGATTAGGCACTGAAGCTTTCTTT. It specifies CATTQGLGTEAFF.

The chain joins TRBV6-5 to TRBJ1-6; D is unclear. The CDR3 has 15 amino acids. V lost 0 bases, J lost 10 bases, and 13 bases lay in between. Germline CDR1 reads MNHEY; CDR2 reads SVGAGI. CDR3 sequence: CASSYSTGYRSPLHF. The DNA for the CDR3 is TGTGCCAGCAGTTACTCGACGGGTTATCGATCACCCCTCCACTTT.

The rearrangement links TRBV30 to TRBJ2-5; 7 nucleotides line up with TRBD1. The CDR3 extends over 13 amino acids. The germline V gene encodes CDR1 GTSNPN and CDR2 SVGIG (reference sequence). With V trimmed by 3 bases and J by 4 bases, 5 bases remained unmatched. The DNA for the CDR3 is TGTGCCTGGAGGATTACAGGGGTAGAGACCCAGTACTTC. This encodes CAWRITGVETQYF.